These T cell receptor beta chains were read from a single sample in a study of beta chain features in type 1 diabetes. TCRdb's table, derived via immunoSEQ multiplex PCR, lists solely in-frame clones and lacks some. The profile shows roughly 280,000 clones, about 24% of them singletons. Sequencing was done on a sample of naive CD4+ T cells from blood. Receptor source: a woman in her 30s with type 1 diabetes. CDR3s include the opening cysteine and the closing phenylalanine or tryptophan. A D gene is named only where the DNA matches it firmly. Clone sizes are given selectively: once, few, many, or a class where the clone is expanded.

v_gene	j_gene	abundance	d_gene	CDR3nt	CDR3aa
TRBV9	TRBJ2-1	.	.	TGTGCCAGCAGCGTGCTAGCGTACACCTACAATGAGCAGTTCTTC	CASSVLAYTYNEQFF
TRBV25-1	TRBJ2-7	few	.	TGTGCCAGCAGTGCCACAGGGTCCTACGAGCAGTACTTC	CASSATGSYEQYF
TRBV19	TRBJ2-1	.	TRBD2	TGTGCCAGTAGTACAGGGACTAGCGGGCATAGGCAGTTCTTC	CASSTGTSGHRQFF
TRBV9	TRBJ2-1	.	TRBD2	TGTGCCAGCAGCGTAGTAGGGTCGGGGCGGGAGACAGTAAACAATGAGCAGTTCTTC	CASSVVGSGRETVNNEQFF
TRBV15	TRBJ2-7	.	TRBD1	TGTGCCACCAGCAGAGATAGGACAGGGGTTCCCTACGAGCAGTACTTC	CATSRDRTGVPYEQYF
TRBV7-9	TRBJ2-7	.	TRBD1	TGTGCCAGCAGCTCAAGACAGGGCGACTACGAGCAGTACTTC	CASSSRQGDYEQYF
TRBV5-4	TRBJ2-2	few	.	TGTGCCAGCAGCATCACAGGGTTCACCGGGGAGCTGTTTTTT	CASSITGFTGELFF
TRBV25-1	TRBJ2-1	.	TRBD2	TGTGCCTTTTTTGGTAGCGGGATGGCTAAGGACAATGAGCAGTTCTTC	CAFFGSGMAKDNEQFF
TRBV9	TRBJ2-6	.	.	TGTGCCAGCAGCAATGGACAGTACTCTGGGGCCAACGTCCTGACTTTC	CASSNGQYSGANVLTF
TRBV19	TRBJ2-1	few	.	TGTGCCAGTAGTCTTAGCGGAGGCTCCTACAATGAGCAGTTCTTC	CASSLSGGSYNEQFF
TRBV9	TRBJ1-1	.	TRBD1	TGTGCCAGCAGTGTGCAACAGGGGGGAACTGAAGCTTTCTTT	CASSVQQGGTEAFF
TRBV29-1	TRBJ2-2	few	TRBD2	TGCAGCGTTGATACTAGCGGAAACACCGGGGAGCTGTTTTTT	CSVDTSGNTGELFF
TRBV9	TRBJ2-7	.	TRBD2	TGTGCCAGCAGCGTAGGAGAAACTAGCGGGACATACGAGCAGTACTTC	CASSVGETSGTYEQYF
TRBV7-9	TRBJ1-1	.	.	TGTGCCAGCAACACAGGAAAGAACACTGAAGCTTTCTTT	CASNTGKNTEAFF
TRBV30	TRBJ1-1	few	.	TGTGCCTGGAGTGTAACAGGGCCTGAAGCTTTCTTT	CAWSVTGPEAFF
TRBV28	TRBJ2-5	.	.	TGTGCCAGCCTTCATCGGGTGCAAGAGACCCAGTACTTC	CASLHRVQETQYF
TRBV5-4	TRBJ2-5	.	TRBD2	TGTGCCAGCAGCCTCGGACTAGCACGAGAGACCCAGTACTTC	CASSLGLARETQYF
TRBV7-3	TRBJ2-7	few	.	TGTGCCAGCAGCCTTCGGGCAGGGGACGACTACGAGCAGTACTTC	CASSLRAGDDYEQYF
TRBV25-1	TRBJ1-1	.	.	TGTGCCAGCAGTGACCTCACACTGAACACTGAAGCTTTCTTT	CASSDLTLNTEAFF